This passage covers 9 T cell receptor beta chains from one sample sequenced in a study of T cell responses to AZD1222 COVID-19 vaccine. Profiled with immunoSEQ multiplex PCR; TCRdb holds only in-frame clones, not every one. The table includes around 130,000 clones, 88% detected once. This sample comprised peripheral blood, obtained on day 0 of AZD1222 vaccination. Receptors originate from an adult in good health.

The chain couples TRBV20-1 to TRBJ1-1; D is unclear. The V gene lost 1 base and the J gene lost 7 bases, with 7 bases spanning the gap. There are 11 residues in the CDR3. Germline V lookup: CDR1 DFQATT, CDR2 SNEGSKA (reference sequence). The CDR3 DNA reads TGCAGTGCTAGAGGCCTTAATGAAGCTTTCTTT. As protein: CSARGLNEAFF.

In DNA, the CDR3 is TGTGCCAGCACCCTAGGCCCTTTGGCGGAGACCCAGTACTTC. Its translation: CASTLGPLAETQYF. The V gene is TRBV7-2, the J gene TRBJ2-5; D gene ambiguous. The CDR3 loop spans 14 amino acids. Trimming left V 7 bases short and J 5 bases short, with 17 bases between. Per the germline V gene, CDR1 is SGHTA and CDR2 is FQGNSA.

The J gene is TRBJ1-4, the V gene TRBV30; a weak D match, TRBD1 (6 bases). CDR1 and CDR2 (germline): GTSNPN, SVGIG (reference sequence). CDR3 length equals 14 residues. V lost 3 bases, J lost 7 bases, and 15 bases lay in between. DNA for the CDR3: TGTGCCTGGAGGGGTCCCCGGGACATTGAAAAACTGTTTTTT. It specifies CAWRGPRDIEKLFF.

The rearrangement uses TRBV18 and TRBJ2-7, with 11 bases that match TRBD1. This CDR3 comprises 15 residues. Germline CDR1 is KGHSH and CDR2 is LQKENI. Losses at the gene ends were 3 bases for V and 4 bases for J; bases not matched to a gene: 5. In nucleotides, the CDR3 is TGTGCCAGCTCACCTTTGGACAGGGGGCAATACGAGCAGTACTTC. This gives the protein CASSPLDRGQYEQYF.

This clone was seen a single time. V is TRBV28 and J is TRBJ1-6, with TRBD1 identical over 7 bases. Trimming took 8 bases from V and 5 from J; bases not matched to a gene: 9. This CDR3 is 15 amino acids long. Germline CDR1 and CDR2: MDHEN and SYDVKM. The CDR3 loop reads CASQTGTVNNSPLHF. Written as DNA, the CDR3 is TGTGCCAGCCAAACCGGGACAGTGAATAATTCACCCCTCCACTTT.

CDR3 coding DNA: TGTGCCAGCAGTTATGGGGCGGCCGCTGAAGCTTTCTTT. Translating gives CASSYGAAAEAFF. The chain links TRBV6-2 or TRBV6-3 to TRBJ1-1; tentative D call: TRBD1 (5 bases). CDR1 is MNHEY, CDR2 SVGEGT, per germline. V was shortened by 3 bases and J by 6 bases, with 11 bases between the two germline ends. CDR3 size: 13 residues.

The chain is built from TRBV2 and TRBJ2-1, with 12 bases that match TRBD2. The CDR3 spans 14 residues. Germline V lookup: CDR1 SNHLY, CDR2 FYNNEI. Trimming removed 7 bases from V and 7 bases from J; junction bases left unmatched: 5. The CDR3 DNA follows: TGTGCCAGCACCGGCGGACTAGCGGGGAATGAGCAGTTCTTC. Its protein is CASTGGLAGNEQFF.

The chain couples TRBV2 to TRBJ2-7; a weak D match, TRBD2 (5 bases). V was shortened by 6 bases and J by 4 bases, with 13 bases between the two germline ends. The CDR3 runs 13 residues. From germline, CDR1 is SNHLY and CDR2 FYNNEI. CDR3 bases: TGTGCCAGCAGCCCAACTAGGGAGTACGAGCAGTACTTC. It yields the protein CASSPTREYEQYF.

This clone was picked up one time. The V gene is TRBV29-1, the J gene TRBJ2-3, with TRBD1 matching 7 bases. Germline V lookup: CDR1 SQVTM, CDR2 ANQGSEA. The CDR3 sequence is 17 residues long. V lost 4 bases to trimming and J lost 2 bases; unmatched junction nucleotides: 15. CDR3 residues: CSVVGGLRDRATDTQYF. The CDR3 nucleotides read TGCAGCGTTGTAGGGGGTCTTCGGGACAGAGCCACAGATACGCAGTATTTT.